The clone carrying this T cell receptor beta chain appeared many times. Its matching antigen is unknown. The CDR3 has 16 residues. CDR1 and CDR2 from the germline V gene are LGHNA and YNFKEQ. Deletions cut 0 bases from V and 0 bases from J, with 12 bases between. This specimen belongs to a study of T cell repertoires in cytomegalovirus infection. On the study more broadly: CMV infection and matching HLA type were both indicated by public TCR beta signatures. Study results and caveats: Across the ex vivo response, the dominant clonotypes were HLA-C-restricted CMV-specific TCR beta clonotypes.

TCRdb re-analysed the reads in MiXCR, keeping a single row per CDR3 protein. The table records almost 500,000 distinct CDR3 sequences, around 11% of them present only once. The source material was PBMCs. V and J are TRBV4-2 and TRBJ2-7, with a possible D match to TRBD2 (5 bases). This TCR came from a human donor in good health (CMV status not recorded). Some clones in this sample may be carry-over from other donors' samples. CDR3 sequence reads: CASSQEGPGSSYEQYF. The CDR3 DNA follows: TGTGCCAGCAGCCAAGAAGGTCCGGGAAGCTCCTACGAGCAGTACTTC.